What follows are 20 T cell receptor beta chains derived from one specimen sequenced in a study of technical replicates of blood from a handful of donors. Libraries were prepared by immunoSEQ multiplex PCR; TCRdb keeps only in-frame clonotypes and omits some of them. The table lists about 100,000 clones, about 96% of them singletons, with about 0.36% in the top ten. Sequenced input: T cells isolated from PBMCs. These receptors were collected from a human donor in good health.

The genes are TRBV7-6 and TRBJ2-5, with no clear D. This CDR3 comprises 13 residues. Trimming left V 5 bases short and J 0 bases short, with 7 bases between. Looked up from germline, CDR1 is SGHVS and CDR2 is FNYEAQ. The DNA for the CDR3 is TGTGCCAGCAGCATAAACTACCAAGAGACCCAGTACTTC. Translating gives CASSINYQETQYF.

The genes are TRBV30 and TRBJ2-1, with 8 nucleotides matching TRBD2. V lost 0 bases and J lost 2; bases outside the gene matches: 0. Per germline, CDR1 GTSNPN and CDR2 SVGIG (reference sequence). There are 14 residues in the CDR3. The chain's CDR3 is CAWSVLAAYNEQFF. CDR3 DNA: TGTGCCTGGAGTGTACTAGCGGCCTACAATGAGCAGTTCTTC.

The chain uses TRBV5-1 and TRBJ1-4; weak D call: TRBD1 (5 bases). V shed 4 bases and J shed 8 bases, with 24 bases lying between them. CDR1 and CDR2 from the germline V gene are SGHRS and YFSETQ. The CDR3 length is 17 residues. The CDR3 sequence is CASSREDWRGEDEKLFF. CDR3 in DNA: TGCGCCAGCAGCCGGGAGGATTGGAGAGGGGAAGACGAAAAACTGTTTTTT.

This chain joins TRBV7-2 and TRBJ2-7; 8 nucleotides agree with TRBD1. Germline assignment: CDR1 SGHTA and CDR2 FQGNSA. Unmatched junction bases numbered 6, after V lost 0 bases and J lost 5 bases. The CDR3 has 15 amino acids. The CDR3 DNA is TGTGCCAGCAGCTTAGCTCGGGCAGGGGGCGACGAGCAGTACTTC. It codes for CASSLARAGGDEQYF.

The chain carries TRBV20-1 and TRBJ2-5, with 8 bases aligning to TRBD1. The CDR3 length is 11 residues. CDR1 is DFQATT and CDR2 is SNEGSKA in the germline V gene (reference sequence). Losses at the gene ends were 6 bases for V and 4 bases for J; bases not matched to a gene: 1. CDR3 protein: CSAGQGETQYF. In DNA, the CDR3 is TGCAGTGCAGGACAGGGAGAGACCCAGTACTTC.

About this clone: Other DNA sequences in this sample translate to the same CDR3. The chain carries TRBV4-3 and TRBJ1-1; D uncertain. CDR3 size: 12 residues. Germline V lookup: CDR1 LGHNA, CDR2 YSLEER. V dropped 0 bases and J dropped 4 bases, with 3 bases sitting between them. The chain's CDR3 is CASSQDSTEAFF. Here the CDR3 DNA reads TGCGCCAGCAGCCAAGATAGCACTGAAGCTTTCTTT.

The CDR3, as DNA: TGTGCCATCAGTGGACGGGAGGGAGATGAGCAGTTCTTC. As protein: CAISGREGDEQFF. The V call is TRBV10-3, the J call TRBJ2-1; 8 bases fit TRBD2. J lost 8 bases, V lost 4 bases, and 4 bases had no gene match. Germline V gene sequence: CDR1 ENHRY, CDR2 SYGVKD. This CDR3 is built from 13 residues.

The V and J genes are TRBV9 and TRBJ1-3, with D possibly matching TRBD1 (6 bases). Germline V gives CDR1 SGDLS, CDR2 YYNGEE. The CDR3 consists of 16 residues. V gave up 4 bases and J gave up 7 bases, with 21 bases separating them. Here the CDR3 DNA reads TGTGCCAGCAGCCCCCAGGCAGGGGCTCTAGGTAACACCATATATTTT. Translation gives CASSPQAGALGNTIYF.

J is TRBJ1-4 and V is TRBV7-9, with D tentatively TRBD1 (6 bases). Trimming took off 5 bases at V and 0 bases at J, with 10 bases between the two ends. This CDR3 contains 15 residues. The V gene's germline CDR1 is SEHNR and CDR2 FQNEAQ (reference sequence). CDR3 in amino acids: CASSLDSPTNEKLFF. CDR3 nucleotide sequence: TGTGCCAGCAGCCTGGACAGTCCAACTAATGAAAAACTGTTTTTT. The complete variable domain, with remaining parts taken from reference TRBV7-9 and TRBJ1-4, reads DTGVSQNPRHKITKRGQNVTFRCDPISEHNRLYWYRQTLGQGPEFLTYFQNEAQLEKSRLLSDRFSAERPKGSFSTLEIQRTEQGDSAMYLCASSLDSPTNEKLFFGSGTQLSVL.

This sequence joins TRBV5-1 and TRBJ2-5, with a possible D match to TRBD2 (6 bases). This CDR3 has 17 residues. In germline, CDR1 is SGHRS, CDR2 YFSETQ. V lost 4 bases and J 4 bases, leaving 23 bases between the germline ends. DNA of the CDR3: TGCGCCAGCAGCCGTCGCGGGGTAGCGGATTACTTAGAGACCCAGTACTTC. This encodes CASSRRGVADYLETQYF.

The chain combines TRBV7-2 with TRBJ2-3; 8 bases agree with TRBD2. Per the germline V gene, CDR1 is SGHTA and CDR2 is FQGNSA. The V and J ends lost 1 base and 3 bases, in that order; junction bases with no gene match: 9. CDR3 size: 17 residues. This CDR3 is CASSLEGLGRLTDTQYF. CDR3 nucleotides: TGTGCCAGCAGCTTAGAGGGACTAGGTCGTTTAACAGATACGCAGTATTTT.

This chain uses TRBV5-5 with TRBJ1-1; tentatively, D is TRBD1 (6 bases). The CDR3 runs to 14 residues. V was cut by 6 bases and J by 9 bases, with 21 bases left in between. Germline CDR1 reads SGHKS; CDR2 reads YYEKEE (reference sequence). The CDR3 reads CASNLDLGGDKAFF. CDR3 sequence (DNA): TGTGCCAGCAACCTTGATTTAGGGGGGGATAAAGCTTTCTTT.

The CDR3: CASSIGTSGAYEQYF. CDR3 coding DNA: TGTGCCAGCAGTATCGGGACTAGCGGGGCCTACGAGCAGTACTTC. The chain employs TRBV28 and TRBJ2-7, with 13 bases fitting TRBD2. Germline assignment: CDR1 MDHEN and CDR2 SYDVKM. Trimming cost V 5 bases and J 2 bases; bases outside gene matches: 3. The CDR3 contains 15 residues.

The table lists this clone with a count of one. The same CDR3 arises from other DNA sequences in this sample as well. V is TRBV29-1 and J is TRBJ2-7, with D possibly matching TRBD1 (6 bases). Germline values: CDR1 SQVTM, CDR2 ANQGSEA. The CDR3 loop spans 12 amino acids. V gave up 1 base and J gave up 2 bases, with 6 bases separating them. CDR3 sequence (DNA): TGCAGCGTTGAAGGACAGGCCTACGAGCAGTACTTC. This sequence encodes CSVEGQAYEQYF.

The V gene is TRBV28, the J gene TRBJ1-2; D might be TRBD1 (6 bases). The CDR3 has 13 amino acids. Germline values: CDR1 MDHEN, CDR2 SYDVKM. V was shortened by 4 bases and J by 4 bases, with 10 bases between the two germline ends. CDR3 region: CASSSQGTYGYTF. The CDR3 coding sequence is TGTGCCAGCAGTTCCCAGGGGACCTATGGCTACACCTTC.

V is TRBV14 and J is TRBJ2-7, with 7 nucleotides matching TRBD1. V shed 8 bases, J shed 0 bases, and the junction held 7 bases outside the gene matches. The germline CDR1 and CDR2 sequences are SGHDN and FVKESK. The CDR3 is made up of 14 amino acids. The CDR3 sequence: CASVQGQPSYEQYF. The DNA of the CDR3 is TGTGCCAGCGTTCAGGGACAGCCCTCCTACGAGCAGTACTTC.

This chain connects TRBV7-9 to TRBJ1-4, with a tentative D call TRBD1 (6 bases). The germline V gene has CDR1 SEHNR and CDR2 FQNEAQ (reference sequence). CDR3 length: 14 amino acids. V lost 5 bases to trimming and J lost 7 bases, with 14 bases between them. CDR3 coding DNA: TGTGCCAGCAGCCAAGCAGGGGCGGGTGAAAAACTGTTTTTT. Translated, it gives CASSQAGAGEKLFF.

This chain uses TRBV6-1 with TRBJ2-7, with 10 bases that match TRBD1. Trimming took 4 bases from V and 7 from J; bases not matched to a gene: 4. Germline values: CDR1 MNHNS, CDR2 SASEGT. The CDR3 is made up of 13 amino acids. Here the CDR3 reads CASSGRTGGEQYF. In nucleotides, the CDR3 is TGTGCCAGCAGTGGGAGGACAGGGGGAGAGCAGTACTTC.

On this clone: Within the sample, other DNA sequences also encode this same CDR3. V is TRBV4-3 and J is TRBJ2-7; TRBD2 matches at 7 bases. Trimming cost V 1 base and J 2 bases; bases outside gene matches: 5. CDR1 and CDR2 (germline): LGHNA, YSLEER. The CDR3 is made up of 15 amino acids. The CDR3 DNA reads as TGCGCCAGCAGCCAAGGTCTCGCGGGAGCCTACGAGCAGTACTTC. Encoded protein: CASSQGLAGAYEQYF.

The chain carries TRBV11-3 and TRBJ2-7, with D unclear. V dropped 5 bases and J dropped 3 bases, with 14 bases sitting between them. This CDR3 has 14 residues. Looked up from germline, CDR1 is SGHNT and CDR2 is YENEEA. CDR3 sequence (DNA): TGTGCCAGCAGCACTACGGATCGACGCTACGAGCAGTACTTC. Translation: CASSTTDRRYEQYF.